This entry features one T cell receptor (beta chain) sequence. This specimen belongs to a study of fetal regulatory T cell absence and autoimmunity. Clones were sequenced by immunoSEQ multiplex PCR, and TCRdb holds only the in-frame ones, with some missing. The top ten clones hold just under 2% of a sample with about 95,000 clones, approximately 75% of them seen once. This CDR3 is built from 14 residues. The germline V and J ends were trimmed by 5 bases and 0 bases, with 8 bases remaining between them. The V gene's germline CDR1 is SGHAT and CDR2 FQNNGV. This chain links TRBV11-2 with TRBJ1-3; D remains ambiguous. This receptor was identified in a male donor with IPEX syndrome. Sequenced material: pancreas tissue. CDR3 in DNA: TGTGCCAGCAGCCTAGGTCCCTCTGGAAACACCATATATTTT. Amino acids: CASSLGPSGNTIYF.